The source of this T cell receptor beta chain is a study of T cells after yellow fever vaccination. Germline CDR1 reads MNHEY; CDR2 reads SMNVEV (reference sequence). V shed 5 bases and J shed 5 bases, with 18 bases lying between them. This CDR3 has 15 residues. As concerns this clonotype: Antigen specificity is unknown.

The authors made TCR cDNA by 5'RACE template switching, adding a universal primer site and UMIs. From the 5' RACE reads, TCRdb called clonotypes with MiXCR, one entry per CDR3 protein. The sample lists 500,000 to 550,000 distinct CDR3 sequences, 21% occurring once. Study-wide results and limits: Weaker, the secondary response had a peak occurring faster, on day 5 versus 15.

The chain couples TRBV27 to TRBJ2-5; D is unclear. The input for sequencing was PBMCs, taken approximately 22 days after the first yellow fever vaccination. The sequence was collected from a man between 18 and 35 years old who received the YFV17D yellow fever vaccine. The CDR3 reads CASSTGPPVRETQYF. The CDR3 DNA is TGTGCCAGCAGTACCGGACCCCCCGTGAGGGAGACCCAGTACTTC.